This TCR beta chain was sequenced for a study of blood T cells in healthy people across ages. Donors were healthy Caucasian individuals from Russia aged about 6 to 90. V lost 3 bases and J 9 bases, leaving 12 bases between the germline ends. This CDR3 has 13 amino acids. Germline CDR1 reads MDHEN; CDR2 reads SYDVKM. This clonotype was counted a few times. The second PCR ran roughly 6 to 11 cycles with a sample-barcoded 5' primer and J-beta primers. TCRdb reprocessed the 5' RACE reads via MiXCR and lists one record per CDR3 protein. This sample has over 1,500,000 distinct CDR3 sequences, with around 40% found just once.

V and J are TRBV28 and TRBJ2-1; D call uncertain. Sequences were obtained from blood. The TCR sequence derives from a human donor in good health. The CDR3 nucleotides read TGTGCCAGCAGTTTGCAGCTGCCCCCTGAGCAGTTCTTC. Translation gives CASSLQLPPEQFF.